The 18 T cell receptor beta chains in this list originate from one sample, sequenced in a study of vaccination effects on CD4 cells after COVID-19. Data came from immunoSEQ multiplex PCR; TCRdb stores just in-frame clones and leaves some out. The profile shows tens of thousands of clones, 65% to 90% of them singletons. Within the ViraFEST assay, antigen-specific CD4+ T cells underwent expansion with viral peptide pools prior to sequencing. Cultured cells yielded isolated CD4+ T cells after roughly 11 days. Their specific antigens are unknown. This material consisted of CD4+ T cells from PBMCs cultured with HCoV-229E spike peptides, taken before COVID-19 vaccination. The receptors derive from a human donor who received a COVID-19 vaccine.

The CDR3 DNA reads TGTGCCAGCCCTTGCTGTCGGGGGGGCGCAGATACGCAGTATTTT. Encoded protein: CASPCCRGGADTQYF. The chain has TRBV11-3 and TRBJ2-3; 8 nucleotides match TRBD2. Germline lookup yields CDR1 SGHNT and CDR2 YENEEA. This CDR3 spans 15 amino acids. V trimming: 8 bases; J trimming: 4 bases; junction bases outside the gene matches: 11.

The chain carries TRBV14 and TRBJ1-2; a possible D gene is TRBD1 (6 bases). Germline loops: CDR1 SGHDN, CDR2 FVKESK. V lost 4 bases and J lost 6, with 15 bases in between. The CDR3 has 14 amino acids. The CDR3 nucleotides read TGTGCCAGCAGCCGCCTCTCAGGGGTCGATGGCTACACCTTC. Translating it yields CASSRLSGVDGYTF.

The chain carries TRBV27 and TRBJ1-2; 7 nucleotides line up with TRBD1. Germline V gives CDR1 MNHEY, CDR2 SMNVEV (reference sequence). V shed 5 bases and J 5 bases; nucleotides not matched to a gene: 8. The CDR3 totals 14 residues. The CDR3 spells CASSINRGGYGYTF. The CDR3 nucleotides are TGTGCCAGCAGTATTAACAGGGGAGGATATGGCTACACCTTC.

The table lists this clone with a few counts. This rearrangement joins TRBV18 to TRBJ2-5; D might be TRBD1 (6 bases). The V and J ends lost 3 bases and 5 bases respectively, with 13 bases between them. CDR3 size: 14 residues. CDR1 KGHSH and CDR2 LQKENI come from the germline V gene. The CDR3 region is CASSPTGIGETQYF. CDR3 DNA sequence: TGTGCCAGCTCACCTACAGGGATAGGGGAGACCCAGTACTTC.

The genes are TRBV2 and TRBJ1-1; a weak D match, TRBD1 (5 bases). Per germline, CDR1 SNHLY and CDR2 FYNNEI. The CDR3 is made up of 14 amino acids. V gave up 8 bases and J gave up 6 bases, with 19 bases separating them. This chain's CDR3 is CASAPDTPWAEAFF. For the CDR3, the DNA is TGTGCCAGCGCCCCGGACACCCCCTGGGCTGAAGCTTTCTTT.

The J gene is TRBJ2-7, the V gene TRBV7-3, with 15 nucleotides matching TRBD2. The CDR3 loop spans 18 amino acids. J was trimmed by 7 bases and V by 4 bases; bases with no gene match: 14. Germline V CDR1 and CDR2: SGHTA, FQGTGA. The CDR3 loop reads CASSSRTSGGADCREQYV. The CDR3 region has the DNA TGTGCCAGCAGCTCCCGGACTAGCGGGGGGGCTGACTGCAGGGAGCAGTACGTC.

The rearrangement uses TRBV2 and TRBJ2-3, with a tentative D call TRBD1 (5 bases). Trimming removed 7 bases from V and 1 base from J, with 9 bases in between. Germline CDR1 and CDR2: SNHLY and FYNNEI. The CDR3 is made up of 13 amino acids. The CDR3 reads CASKEGGTDTQYF. In DNA, the CDR3 is TGTGCCAGCAAAGAAGGGGGCACAGATACGCAGTATTTT.

This clone was seen a single time. This sequence joins TRBV4-1 and TRBJ1-2; D unclear. Germline CDR1 MGHRA, CDR2 YSYEKL. The CDR3 spans 14 residues. The V end lost 0 bases, the J end lost 3 bases, and 8 bases lay between the germline ends. The CDR3 loop reads CASSQERRYYGYTF. The CDR3 coding sequence is TGCGCCAGCAGCCAAGAACGGCGGTACTATGGCTACACCTTC.

This chain joins TRBV4-3 and TRBJ2-3; 7 bases are a match to TRBD2. The ends lost 5 bases at V and 4 bases at J; junction bases unmatched: 9. The CDR3 runs 15 residues. CDR1 and CDR2 from the germline V gene are LGHNA and YSLEER. The CDR3 sequence is CASSAVGGRADTQYF. The CDR3 DNA follows: TGCGCCAGCAGCGCGGTCGGGGGGAGGGCAGATACGCAGTATTTT.

The rearrangement joins TRBV11-2 to TRBJ1-5; TRBD1 agrees at 7 bases. This CDR3 region has 17 residues. Germline CDR1 is SGHAT and CDR2 is FQNNGV. V dropped 5 bases and J dropped 0; count of bases not matched to a gene: 10. CDR3 DNA: TGTGCCAGCAGCCCGGGACAGCCAATCTATAGCAATCAGCCCCAGCATTTT. Its protein product is CASSPGQPIYSNQPQHF.

This chain links TRBV19 with TRBJ1-5, with TRBD1 matching over 10 bases. CDR1 and CDR2 from the germline V gene are LNHDA and SQIVND (reference sequence). J was trimmed by 6 bases and V by 3 bases; bases with no gene match: 5. CDR3 length: 15 amino acids. This CDR3 is CASSIRQGAGQPQHF. The DNA for the CDR3 is TGTGCCAGTAGTATTCGACAGGGGGCAGGTCAGCCCCAGCATTTT.

This clone was seen a handful of times. V is TRBV10-1 and J is TRBJ1-1, with a tentative D call TRBD1 (5 bases). In germline, CDR1 is WNHNN, CDR2 SYGVQD (reference sequence). The CDR3 is 15 amino acids. Trimming stripped 5 bases from V and 5 bases from J, with 18 bases between. CDR3 loop: CASSSSQGIYTEAFF. The CDR3 coding sequence is TGCGCCAGCAGTTCCTCCCAGGGAATCTATACTGAAGCTTTCTTT.

The chain links TRBV12-3 or TRBV12-4 to TRBJ1-2, with D unclear. V was clipped by 7 bases and J by 5 bases, with 14 bases between them. The CDR3 consists of 13 residues. As DNA, the CDR3 is TGTGCCAGCACCCAGGTGACGGGTTATGGCTACACCTTC. Protein: CASTQVTGYGYTF.

The rearrangement links TRBV5-8 to TRBJ2-5; D perhaps matches TRBD1 (6 bases). This CDR3 has 14 residues. V was clipped by 2 bases and J by 0 bases, with 8 bases between them. The germline CDR1 and CDR2 sequences are SGHTS and YDEGEE. In nucleotides, the CDR3 is TGTGCCAGCAGCTTTACAGGGTACCAAGAGACCCAGTACTTC. Translation gives CASSFTGYQETQYF.

The rearrangement joins TRBV7-2 to TRBJ1-3, with 8 bases lining up with TRBD1. The length of the CDR3 is 15 residues. V lost 5 bases to trimming and J lost 0 bases; unmatched junction nucleotides: 3. Germline assignment: CDR1 SGHTA and CDR2 FQGNSA. The CDR3 sequence is CASSHGTGSGNTIYF. The CDR3 nucleotides read TGTGCCAGCAGCCACGGGACAGGCTCTGGAAACACCATATATTTT.

This rearrangement joins TRBV28 to TRBJ2-3; the match to TRBD2 covers 12 bases. Losses at the gene ends were 5 bases for V and 1 base for J; bases not matched to a gene: 4. Germline V gene sequence: CDR1 MDHEN, CDR2 SYDVKM. This CDR3 is built from 16 residues. The CDR3 nucleotides are TGTGCCAGCAGTCTAGCGGGGGGGCTTCGCACAGATACGCAGTATTTT. Translating it yields CASSLAGGLRTDTQYF.

This clone was recorded once. The CDR3 sequence: CASVSDRVNTEAFF. In DNA form, the CDR3 reads TGTGCTAGTGTCTCCGACAGGGTAAACACTGAAGCTTTCTTT. The chain carries TRBV12-5 and TRBJ1-1; TRBD1 matches 7 bases. The V segment lost 7 bases and the J segment 2 bases; nucleotides outside the gene matches: 7. CDR3 size: 14 residues. Germline V gives CDR1 LGHNT, CDR2 FRNRAP.

This chain uses TRBV7-9 with TRBJ2-5, with unresolved D. Trimming shortened V by 4 bases and J by 7 bases, and 19 bases separated the two germline ends. Germline V gene lookup returns CDR1 SEHNR and CDR2 FQNEAQ (reference sequence). CDR3 length: 15 residues. For the CDR3, the DNA is TGTGCCAGCAGCTCCCTCTCGCAAAGGCTGGGGACCCAGTACTTC. Translating gives CASSSLSQRLGTQYF.